This T cell receptor beta chain is drawn from a study of cytomegalovirus exposure and HLA in healthy donors listed by TCRdb under 2017. A note on the overall study: According to an earlier analysis of 587 of the donors, 200 million or so T cells yielded roughly 110 million unique TCR beta sequences and approximately 300 Gb of sequence data. Roughly 300 gigabases of sequencing data and around 90 million unique TCR sequences made up an early release that covered roughly 670 HLA-typed donors. Of the 300 to 450 genotyped donors, around 81% fell in the genetic ancestry cluster associated with self-reported Caucasian donors. The study was designed to test whether signatures of past pathogen exposure could be identified by cataloging public T cell receptors. Using immunosequencing, the study profiled T cell repertoires from about 650 subjects and related those repertoires to cytomegalovirus serostatus. Besides the first cohort of 666 subjects, a separate validation cohort made up of 120 different subjects was used. High-throughput TCR immunosequencing, statistical association of individual TCRs with disease status, and machine learning were combined to predict cytomegalovirus infection status. A later analysis re-analyzed previously published TCR beta repertoires from 650 to 800 donors and added high-resolution HLA genotyping to study TCR occurrence patterns. In the later analysis, no new phenotypic data were used to find candidate immune exposures; instead, reliance was placed on TCR beta sequences and their occurrence across donors. An earlier analysis of around 580 of the donors used high-throughput TCR beta sequencing to judge whether each TCR beta V gene segment behaved as functional or pseudogenic. Donor age, sex, ethnicity and CMV serostatus were compiled together with the repertoire data. A later genetic analysis used genome-wide SNP genotypes for about three fifths of the 666 donors, treating that subset as a discovery cohort. Every repertoire in the discovery cohort had been generated on one and the same sequencing platform. HLA typing included class I and class II loci at four-digit resolution. Typing coverage differed by locus: A, B, C, DRB1 and DQB1 were typed in roughly 629-640 donors, DQA1 in roughly 500, DPA1 in some 610, and DPB1 in 400 to 490. Roughly 5 DR-DQ haplotypes were handled as single units for association and clustering because linkage in the cohort was strong. Among about 400 genotyped donors of the cohort, an average of around 250,000 unique TCR beta nucleotide sequences was sequenced per donor, of which about 18% were non-productive. Broader findings and caveats from the paper: Because HLA typing was unavailable for some donors at each locus, only the typed subset was used in association tests. When HLA alleles, especially DR and DQ, strongly co-occurred, TCR associations were difficult to assign to individual alleles. A later analysis associated 17,000 or so TCR beta sequences with specific HLA alleles at a false discovery rate of 0.05. Immune exposure information for the cohort was limited to CMV serostatus. Correlated functional status among segregating V segments might reflect linkage disequilibrium, but an unknown experimental factor could not be ruled out. It was suggested by the authors that the approach could potentially be generalized to other disease states and immunological phenotypes. In an earlier analysis of some 550 of the donors, most TCR beta V segments were observed in productive rearrangements about 87% or about 30% of the time, broadly matching IMGT annotations. According to a later analysis, TCR association rates differed among HLA loci, with DRB1 alleles showing the most associated TCRs and HLA-C alleles showing the fewest. A group of highly shared sequence variants was considered likely to be a technical artifact of the sequencing pipeline. Compared with the roughly 600-donor mean, donors in an Asian-associated ancestry cluster had fewer N-insertions in productive TCRs, according to a later genetic analysis. The study gave a list of about 170 TCR beta chains associated with cytomegalovirus. Compared with equally common non-associated chains, HLA-associated TCR beta chains in a later analysis were more clonally expanded and had lower generation probabilities. A few of the identified cytomegalovirus-associated TCR beta chains were confirmed in vitro to be specific for cytomegalovirus antigens. Only TCR beta chains were sequenced in this cohort, and the absence of alpha or paired-chain data limited detectable features. Across donors, most TCR sequences were observed very rarely, whereas some public TCRs were present in many individuals. Presence/absence analyses assumed roughly uniform sequencing depth across donors, an assumption that may not hold. Some IMGT-functional V segments, including TRBV6-2 and TRBV6-3, could not be distinguished by the 87-base-pair reads and were therefore excluded. A later analysis reported that several top co-occurrence clusters appeared linked to parvovirus B19, influenza, CMV and Epstein-Barr virus. A further reported finding was that TCR beta sequences accurately predicted the HLA-A and HLA-B alleles for most subjects in the first cohort. Cytomegalovirus status was reported to be diagnosed by the classifier with high specificity and sensitivity in both the original and validation cohorts. In a later analysis, most CMV-associated TCR beta chains were found to appear HLA-restricted, with HLA associations seemingly driven largely by CMV exposure. Because counts were too low, roughly 17 rarely observed V segments, including chromosome 9 orphons, were left out of the earlier analysis of roughly 600 of the donors. V-gene and J-gene trimming of TCR beta chains was associated with a missense DCLRE1C variant in a later genetic analysis, and the association was replicated in an independent cohort.

Relative to germline, V is missing 5 bases and J is missing 6 bases, with 6 bases of the junction outside any gene match. The CDR3 spans 14 residues, from the cysteine through the phenylalanine. CDR3 DNA is the only sequence kept; it has 42 bases, read in frame from the first base. CDR1 is given as SGHTA and CDR2 as FQGNSA, both from the germline V gene. Library preparation used the immunoSEQ multiplex PCR assay. The multiplex PCR relied on a mix of 60 forward primers for TCR Vbeta segments and 13 reverse primers for TCR Jbeta segments. Amplification of the CDR3 region of rearranged TCR beta genes was performed with a multiplex PCR assay on genomic DNA. The Illumina HiSeq System was used to sequence the amplified TCR beta libraries as 87-base-pair reads. In the original analysis: In a later analysis, some 80 million unique TCR beta chains were counted across the approximately 640 repertoires, and approximately 11 million of these chains were shared by at least two donors. Raw reads were error-corrected and collapsed into unique sequences with a nearest-neighbor algorithm that merged closely related sequences to remove PCR and sequencing errors. To assign V, D and J gene segments, CDR3 sequences were aligned to IMGT reference sequences. Each retained sequence needed at least a six-nucleotide match to both a V gene segment and a J gene segment. Rearrangements were classified as productive when the CDR3 lacked stop codons and remained in frame with V and J, and all other rearrangements were classified as non-productive. CDR3 was defined according to IMGT convention as the region running from the second conserved V-encoded cysteine to the conserved J-encoded phenylalanine. The earlier analysis of about 610 of the donors excluded sequences that lacked an unambiguous match to a single V gene segment. An earlier analysis of a few hundred of the donors classified V segments as functional when productive rearrangements were above 56.7% and as segregating when the standard deviation between donors was above 5%. A statistical classification framework was built for diagnosing cytomegalovirus status from the catalog of TCR beta chain sequences. A later analysis assigned V and J genes by comparing TCR nucleotide sequences with IMGT/GENE-DB human TR gene sequences. Using the TCRdist pipeline, a later analysis assigned CDR3 sequences along with most-parsimonious VDJ recombination scenarios. In a later analysis, every TCR beta chain was defined by the combination of its CDR3 amino acid sequence and its V-gene family, and reads without a unique V-gene family were dropped. To address suspected cross-contamination and a sequencing artifact, a later analysis removed under 600 highly shared, low-generation-probability nucleotide sequences. In a later analysis, a clonal expansion index for each public chain was calculated from normalized within-repertoire ranks of inferred template counts. In a later analysis, generation probabilities were computed using a VDJ recombination model fitted to out-of-frame rearrangements, and the results were checked against IGoR. In a later analysis, TCR-TCR, TCR-HLA and TCR-CMV co-occurrence was scored with hypergeometric tests, and a repertoire-size bias correction was applied to TCR pairs. To estimate false discovery rates, a later analysis permuted the HLA or CMV assignments 20 times. In a later analysis, co-occurring TCRs were grouped using DBSCAN, and TCRdist sequence similarity was added for clustering within HLA-allele-positive subsets. Co-occurrence clustering excluded repertoires with fewer than 30,000 or more than 120,000 public chains, plus five with anomalous nucleotide sharing. TCRdb limited this immuneACCESS table to in-frame rearrangements with V and J called. A share of clones is missing; checked studies link under half to unresolved V genes, and the rest is unexplained. The V and J calls and the clone size are those of that table, but D and trimming were determined from the DNA. The sample's table covers about 170,000 clones. Together, the top ten hold less than 0.95% of the sample.

The cohort was made up of roughly 670 healthy bone marrow donors. At the time of sampling, every cohort member was nominally healthy, though immune exposures that went unrecorded were likely present. The donor was CMV seropositive and was included in the group of approximately 300 seropositive cohort members. A peripheral blood sample was provided by each donor, and peripheral blood mononuclear cells were used for TCR beta sequencing. The Qiagen DNeasy Blood Extraction Kit was used to extract genomic DNA from the blood cell samples. For this clone: No cognate antigen has been identified for it.

The chain joins TRBV7-2 to TRBJ2-1, and TRBD2 aligns with 8 junction nucleotides. The sequence was collected from a woman aged 18-30 years in good health and CMV-seropositive. Sequenced material: PBMCs. The nucleotide sequence is given as TGTGCCAGCAGCGGGCAGCGGGGGTCCAATGAGCAGTTCTTC. This yields the protein CASSGQRGSNEQFF.